The next 29 T cell receptor beta chains were all read from a single sample in a study of OX40 agonist ivuxolimab in advanced cancers. Repertoires were generated with immunoSEQ multiplex PCR, while TCRdb's copy carries only in-frame clones and drops some. This sample has 69,000 or so clones, with approximately 89% found just once. This specimen consisted of CD4+ or CD8+ T cells sorted from blood, obtained in a trial of the OX40 agonist ivuxolimab. Receptor source: an adult with an advanced solid tumor such as melanoma, head and neck, liver or kidney cancer.

The J gene is TRBJ1-1, the V gene TRBV6-5; D is unclear. Trimming cost V 5 bases and J 6 bases, with 16 bases left between them. The CDR3 contains 14 residues. CDR1 MNHEY and CDR2 SVGAGI come from the germline V gene. The CDR3 reads CASSPSPRLSEAFF. CDR3 nucleotides: TGTGCCAGCAGTCCCAGCCCGAGGTTGTCTGAAGCTTTCTTT.

V and J are TRBV6-6 and TRBJ1-5; the D gene is possibly TRBD1 (5 bases). Germline CDR1 and CDR2: MNHNY and SVGAGI (reference sequence). This CDR3 spans 14 amino acids. V lost 11 bases and J 2 bases, leaving 16 bases between the germline ends. DNA for the CDR3: TGTGCCGCCGGGTCTCGGGGGGGCAATCAGCCCCAGCATTTT. Encoded protein: CAAGSRGGNQPQHF.

The chain carries TRBV4-2 and TRBJ2-5; 13 bases are a match to TRBD2. The germline V gene encodes CDR1 LGHNA and CDR2 YNFKEQ. V dropped 2 bases and J dropped 2; count of bases not matched to a gene: 5. This CDR3 contains 17 residues. The CDR3 loop reads CASSQLTSGGAQETQYF. CDR3 coding DNA: TGTGCCAGCAGCCAACTAACTAGCGGGGGGGCACAAGAGACCCAGTACTTC.

The chain joins TRBV6-5 to TRBJ1-1, with TRBD1 matching 9 bases. Losses at the gene ends were 4 bases for V and 5 bases for J; bases not matched to a gene: 5. The CDR3 consists of 14 residues. CDR1 MNHEY and CDR2 SVGAGI come from the germline V gene. The CDR3 DNA is TGTGCCAGCAGTTTCAACAGGGGGCGAACTGAAGCTTTCTTT. Protein product: CASSFNRGRTEAFF.

This chain joins TRBV29-1 and TRBJ2-1, with 7 bases identical to TRBD1. This CDR3 has 18 amino acids. The V gene's germline CDR1 is SQVTM and CDR2 ANQGSEA. J gave up 1 base and V 5 bases, and 17 bases lay outside the gene matches. The CDR3 DNA reads TGCAGCGTTTCACTGATTCCGAACAGGGGAATGTCCTACAATGAGCAGTTCTTC. Residues: CSVSLIPNRGMSYNEQFF.

The J gene is TRBJ2-7, the V gene TRBV10-3; 7 bases match TRBD1. CDR1 is ENHRY, CDR2 SYGVKD, per germline. CDR3 size: 14 residues. Unmatched junction bases numbered 8, after V lost 4 bases and J lost 5 bases. The CDR3 DNA sequence: TGTGCCATCAGTGCCCCGGGACAGTACAACGAGCAGTACTTC. As protein: CAISAPGQYNEQYF.

This chain links TRBV5-1 with TRBJ2-3, with D perhaps TRBD1 or TRBD2 (5 bases each). CDR1 is SGHRS and CDR2 is YFSETQ in the germline V gene. Deletions cut 5 bases from V and 6 bases from J, with 13 bases between. The CDR3 is 13 amino acids. CDR3 amino acids: CASSNLWGDTQYF. The CDR3 DNA follows: TGCGCCAGCAGTAACCTATGGGGGGATACGCAGTATTTT.

The J gene is TRBJ2-1, the V gene TRBV5-1; TRBD2 aligns across 12 bases. J was trimmed by 7 bases and V by 8 bases; bases with no gene match: 7. This CDR3 spans 14 amino acids. Germline CDR1 is SGHRS and CDR2 is YFSETQ. In DNA form, the CDR3 reads TGCGCCAGTCTCCAAACTAGCGGGGGGAATGAGCAGTTCTTC. Translated, it gives CASLQTSGGNEQFF.

The chain links TRBV7-2 to TRBJ1-1; D ambiguous. Germline V gives CDR1 SGHTA, CDR2 FQGNSA. The CDR3 sequence is 14 residues long. The ends were cut back, 1 base at V and 2 bases at J, with 8 bases in the middle. CDR3 DNA: TGTGCCAGCAGCTTAGTGGTCGGAAACACTGAAGCTTTCTTT. Translation gives CASSLVVGNTEAFF.

The chain links TRBV30 to TRBJ1-3; unclear D gene. The CDR3 contains 18 residues. The V gene's germline CDR1 is GTSNPN and CDR2 SVGIG (reference sequence). V lost 2 bases and J 0 bases, leaving 20 bases between the germline ends. The CDR3 nucleotides read TGTGCCTGGAGTAGAAACCTCCTCCGGGCCCTCTCTGGAAACACCATATATTTT. Its protein product is CAWSRNLLRALSGNTIYF.

The chain recombines TRBV7-3 with TRBJ1-2; D is unclear. Germline-derived CDR1 and CDR2 are SGHTA and FQGTGA. CDR3 length: 13 amino acids. Deletions cut 3 bases from V and 7 bases from J, with 12 bases between. The CDR3 protein is CASSFGEGSGYTF. As DNA, the CDR3 is TGTGCCAGCAGCTTTGGCGAGGGCTCTGGCTACACCTTC. The complete variable domain, with remaining parts taken from reference TRBV7-3 and TRBJ1-2, reads GAGVSQTPSNKVTEKGKYVELRCDPISGHTALYWYRQSLGQGPEFLIYFQGTGAADDSGLPNDRFFAVRPEGSVSTLKIQRTERGDSAVYLCASSFGEGSGYTFGSGTRLTVV.

The DNA of the CDR3 is TGCAGCGTCGGAGAGACCTGGACTAGCGGGGGGCCACGAGAGACCCAGTACTTC. It yields the protein CSVGETWTSGGPRETQYF. V gene TRBV29-1 combines with J gene TRBJ2-5; 14 bases are shared with TRBD2. The germline CDR1 and CDR2 sequences are SQVTM and ANQGSEA. The V segment lost 6 bases and the J segment 4 bases; nucleotides outside the gene matches: 16. The CDR3 sequence is 18 residues long. Full variable domain (rest looked up from reference TRBV29-1 and TRBJ2-5): SAVISQKPSRDICQRGTSLTIQCQVDSQVTMMFWYRQQPGQSLTLIATANQGSEATYESGFVIDKFPISRPNLTFSTLTVSNMSPEDSSIYLCSVGETWTSGGPRETQYFGPGTRLLVL.

J is TRBJ2-1 and V is TRBV19; TRBD1 matches at 9 bases. The CDR3 has 15 residues. From germline, CDR1 is LNHDA and CDR2 SQIVND (reference sequence). The V and J ends lost 0 bases and 8 bases, in that order; junction bases with no gene match: 5. This CDR3 is CASSIETGGLYEQFF. CDR3 sequence (DNA): TGTGCCAGTAGTATAGAAACAGGGGGCCTTTATGAGCAGTTCTTC.

As for this clone: At one end, the junction sequence differs from germline, possibly due to a read error. The chain couples TRBV7-7 to TRBJ2-5, with 7 bases lining up with TRBD2. CDR1 is SSHAT, CDR2 FNYEAQ, per germline (reference sequence). The CDR3 length is 14 residues. In DNA, the CDR3 is TGTGCTAGCAGCCCTTGGGGGGGGGAAGAGACCCAGTACTTC. This gives the protein CASSPWGGEETQYF.

The CDR3 coding sequence is TGTGCCAGCACCCCGGGGGGGAATGTGGGTAACTATGGCTACACCTTC. Translation gives CASTPGGNVGNYGYTF. The rearrangement links TRBV11-2 to TRBJ1-2; D is possibly TRBD1 (5 bases). V gave up 7 bases and J gave up 1 base, with 19 bases separating them. There are 16 residues in the CDR3. The V gene's germline CDR1 is SGHAT and CDR2 FQNNGV.

As DNA, the CDR3 is TGCACCAGCAGCTCGGGGAGCCCGGAGGCTTTCTTT. Its protein is CTSSSGSPEAFF. The chain combines TRBV1 with TRBJ1-1. TRBV1 is described as a pseudogene. The CDR3 has 12 residues.

The chain has TRBV29-1 and TRBJ1-2; TRBD1 agrees at 8 bases. There are 15 residues in the CDR3. Germline values: CDR1 SQVTM, CDR2 ANQGSEA. CDR3 sequence reads: CSVPGTGRWDGGYTF. As DNA, the CDR3 is TGCAGTGTTCCCGGGACAGGTCGATGGGATGGCGGCTACACCTTC.

The rearrangement joins TRBV20-1 to TRBJ2-1; D is undetermined. Per the germline V gene, CDR1 is DFQATT and CDR2 is SNEGSKA (reference sequence). CDR3 length equals 10 residues. For the CDR3, the DNA is TGCAGCCTTCTTGAGAATGAGCAGTTCTTC. It yields the protein CSLLENEQFF.

The rearrangement links TRBV5-4 to TRBJ2-3; tentative D call: TRBD1 (5 bases). Germline loops: CDR1 SGHNT, CDR2 YYREEE (reference sequence). The CDR3 consists of 14 residues. V was shortened by 4 bases and J by 5 bases, with 14 bases between the two germline ends. Written as DNA, the CDR3 is TGTGCCAGCAGCCCAGACAGTTCCCGAGATACGCAGTATTTT. This sequence encodes CASSPDSSRDTQYF.

This clone was picked up one time. CDR3 sequence (DNA): TGCAGCGTCGGGGGACAGCAATCCCTCGGCTACACCTTC. Protein: CSVGGQQSLGYTF. The chain recombines TRBV29-1 with TRBJ1-2, with 7 bases identical to TRBD1. V dropped 6 bases and J dropped 8; count of bases not matched to a gene: 12. CDR1 and CDR2 (germline): SQVTM, ANQGSEA. The CDR3 loop spans 13 amino acids.

The rearrangement joins TRBV5-1 to TRBJ1-2; possible D gene TRBD1, 5 bases. This CDR3 comprises 14 residues. Germline V gene sequence: CDR1 SGHRS, CDR2 YFSETQ. The V end lost 0 bases, the J end lost 6 bases, and 12 bases lay between the germline ends. The CDR3 DNA follows: TGCGCCAGCAGCTTGGTTGGGCAGGGCCATGGCTACACCTTC. It yields the protein CASSLVGQGHGYTF.

The genes are TRBV5-1 and TRBJ2-7, with 8 bases matching TRBD1. The V segment lost 5 bases and the J segment 6 bases; nucleotides outside the gene matches: 7. The CDR3 is made up of 13 amino acids. The germline V gene has CDR1 SGHRS and CDR2 YFSETQ. The CDR3 is CASSDRGLSEQYF. CDR3 bases: TGCGCCAGCAGTGACAGGGGCCTTTCCGAGCAGTACTTC.

The CDR3 region has the DNA TGCGCCAGCAGCTCGGGACAGGGTAACTCTGGAAACACCATATATTTT. It translates to CASSSGQGNSGNTIYF. The chain combines TRBV5-1 with TRBJ1-3; 9 nucleotides agree with TRBD1. With 3 bases clipped from V and 0 bases from J, the junction kept 4 bases outside the gene matches. The CDR3 is 16 amino acids. The germline V gene has CDR1 SGHRS and CDR2 YFSETQ.

V usage is TRBV14 and J usage is TRBJ2-6, with no clear D. The CDR3 has 13 amino acids. Germline V gene lookup returns CDR1 SGHDN and CDR2 FVKESK. V shed 8 bases and J shed 0 bases, with 5 bases lying between them. This chain's CDR3 is CASGPSGANVLTF. CDR3 sequence (DNA): TGTGCCAGCGGCCCCTCTGGGGCCAACGTCCTGACTTTC. The whole variable domain, filled in from reference TRBV14 and TRBJ2-6, reads EAGVTQFPSHSVIEKGQTVTLRCDPISGHDNLYWYRRVMGKEIKFLLHFVKESKQDESGMPNNRFLAERTGGTYSTLKVQPAELEDSGVYFCASGPSGANVLTFGAGSRLTVL.

The chain links TRBV5-1 to TRBJ2-1, with D perhaps matching TRBD1 or TRBD2 (5 bases each). There are 17 residues in the CDR3. V was shortened by 3 bases and J by 2 bases, with 18 bases between the two germline ends. Germline CDR1 reads SGHRS; CDR2 reads YFSETQ. The CDR3 DNA follows: TGCGCCAGCAGCTGGGGGAAACAGGATAGAACCTACAATGAGCAGTTCTTC. It translates to CASSWGKQDRTYNEQFF.

The chain couples TRBV4-2 to TRBJ2-7, with D unclear. The CDR3 contains 15 residues. V lost 0 bases to trimming and J lost 2 bases, with 11 bases between them. Germline V gene data show CDR1 as LGHNA and CDR2 as YNFKEQ. CDR3: CASSQDPIIPYEQYF. The CDR3, as DNA: TGTGCCAGCAGCCAAGACCCTATAATTCCCTACGAGCAGTACTTC.

This chain connects TRBV2 to TRBJ2-7; 7 nucleotides match TRBD2. Trimming at V came to 3 bases and at J to 6 bases, leaving 5 bases not matched to a gene. CDR1 and CDR2 (germline): SNHLY, FYNNEI. This CDR3 spans 13 amino acids. CDR3 bases: TGTGCCAGCAGTGAGAGGGAGGGTCGCGAGCAGTACTTC. Its protein product is CASSEREGREQYF.

The chain employs TRBV7-9 and TRBJ2-3; D remains unclear. The CDR3 is 13 amino acids. Germline CDR1 reads SEHNR; CDR2 reads FQNEAQ (reference sequence). Between the trimmed V and J ends, which lost 1 base and 6 bases, there was a span of 8 bases. CDR3 sequence (DNA): TGTGCCAGCAGCTTAGGGGGTATCGATACGCAGTATTTT. Protein sequence: CASSLGGIDTQYF. Looking up the rest from reference TRBV7-9 and TRBJ2-3 gives the full variable domain: DTGVSQNPRHKITKRGQNVTFRCDPISEHNRLYWYRQTLGQGPEFLTYFQNEAQLEKSRLLSDRFSAERPKGSFSTLEIQRTEQGDSAMYLCASSLGGIDTQYFGPGTRLTVL.

The chain couples TRBV7-9 to TRBJ1-3; D is perhaps TRBD1 (6 bases). The CDR3 length is 17 residues. From germline, CDR1 is SEHNR and CDR2 FQNEAQ (reference sequence). The V gene lost 2 bases and the J gene lost 0 bases, with 14 bases spanning the gap. CDR3 amino acids: CASSLRGRGPSGNTIYF. CDR3 DNA sequence: TGTGCCAGCAGCTTAAGGGGCAGGGGTCCCTCTGGAAACACCATATATTTT.